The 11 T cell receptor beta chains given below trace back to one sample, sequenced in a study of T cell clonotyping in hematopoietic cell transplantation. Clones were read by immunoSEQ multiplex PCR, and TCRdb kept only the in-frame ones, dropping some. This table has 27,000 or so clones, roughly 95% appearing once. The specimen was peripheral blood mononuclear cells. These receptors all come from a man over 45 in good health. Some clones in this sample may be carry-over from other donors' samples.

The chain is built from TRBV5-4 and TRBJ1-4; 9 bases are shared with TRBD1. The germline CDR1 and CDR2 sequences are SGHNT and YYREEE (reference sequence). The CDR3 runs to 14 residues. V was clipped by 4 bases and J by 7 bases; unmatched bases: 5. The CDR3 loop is CASSPGTGPEKLFF. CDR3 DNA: TGTGCCAGCAGCCCCGGGACAGGGCCTGAAAAACTGTTTTTT.

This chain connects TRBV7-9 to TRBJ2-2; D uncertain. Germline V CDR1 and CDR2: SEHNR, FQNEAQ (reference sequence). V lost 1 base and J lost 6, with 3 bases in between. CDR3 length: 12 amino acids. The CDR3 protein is CASSLGSGELFF. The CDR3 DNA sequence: TGTGCCAGCAGCTTAGGTTCCGGGGAGCTGTTTTTT.

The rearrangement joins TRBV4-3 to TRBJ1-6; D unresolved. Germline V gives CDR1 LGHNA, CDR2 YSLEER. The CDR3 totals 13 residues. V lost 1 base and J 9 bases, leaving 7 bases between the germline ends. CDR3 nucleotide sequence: TGCGCCAGCAGCCAAGGTGGAGCTTCACCCCTCCACTTT. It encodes CASSQGGASPLHF.

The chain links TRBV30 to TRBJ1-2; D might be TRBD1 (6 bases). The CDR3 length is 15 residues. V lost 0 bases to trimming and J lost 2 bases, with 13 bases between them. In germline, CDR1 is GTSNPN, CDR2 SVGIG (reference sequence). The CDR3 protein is CAWSVGGGRNYGYTF. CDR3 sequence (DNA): TGTGCCTGGAGTGTAGGCGGGGGGCGGAACTATGGCTACACCTTC.

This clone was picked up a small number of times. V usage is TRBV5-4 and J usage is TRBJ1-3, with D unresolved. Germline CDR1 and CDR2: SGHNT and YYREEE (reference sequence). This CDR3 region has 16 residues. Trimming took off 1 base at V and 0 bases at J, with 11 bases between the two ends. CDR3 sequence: CASSLIGRTSGNTIYF. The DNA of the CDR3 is TGTGCCAGCAGCTTGATCGGCAGAACCTCTGGAAACACCATATATTTT.

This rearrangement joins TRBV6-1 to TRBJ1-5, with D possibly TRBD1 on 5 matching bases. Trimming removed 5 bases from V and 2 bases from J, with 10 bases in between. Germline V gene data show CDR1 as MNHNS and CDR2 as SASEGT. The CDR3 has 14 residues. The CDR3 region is CASSLGTRNQPQHF. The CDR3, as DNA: TGTGCCAGCAGTCTCGGGACTCGCAATCAGCCCCAGCATTTT.

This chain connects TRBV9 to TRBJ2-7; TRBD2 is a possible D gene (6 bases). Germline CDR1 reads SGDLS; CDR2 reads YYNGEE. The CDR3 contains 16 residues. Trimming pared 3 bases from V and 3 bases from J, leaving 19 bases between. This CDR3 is CASSGGPAGSGYEQYF. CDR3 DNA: TGTGCCAGCAGCGGCGGGCCAGCGGGCTCCGGCTACGAGCAGTACTTC.

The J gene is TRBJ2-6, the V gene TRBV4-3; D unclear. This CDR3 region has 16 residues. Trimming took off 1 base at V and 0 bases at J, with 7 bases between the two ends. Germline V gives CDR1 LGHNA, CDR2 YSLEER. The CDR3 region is CASSQGISSGANVLTF. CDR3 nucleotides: TGCGCCAGCAGCCAAGGTATCAGCTCTGGGGCCAACGTCCTGACTTTC.

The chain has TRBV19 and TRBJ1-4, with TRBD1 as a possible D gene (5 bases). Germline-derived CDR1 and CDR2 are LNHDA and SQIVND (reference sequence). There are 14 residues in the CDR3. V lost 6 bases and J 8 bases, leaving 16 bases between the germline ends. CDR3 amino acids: CASRDLRGGEKLFF. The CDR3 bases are TGTGCCAGTAGAGACTTGAGGGGTGGCGAAAAACTGTTTTTT.

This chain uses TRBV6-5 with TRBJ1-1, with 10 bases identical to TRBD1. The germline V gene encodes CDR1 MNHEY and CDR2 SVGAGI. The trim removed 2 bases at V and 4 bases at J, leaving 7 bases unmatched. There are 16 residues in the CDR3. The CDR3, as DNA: TGTGCCAGCAGTTACCTACCGGGACAGGGGTCCACTGAAGCTTTCTTT. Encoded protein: CASSYLPGQGSTEAFF.

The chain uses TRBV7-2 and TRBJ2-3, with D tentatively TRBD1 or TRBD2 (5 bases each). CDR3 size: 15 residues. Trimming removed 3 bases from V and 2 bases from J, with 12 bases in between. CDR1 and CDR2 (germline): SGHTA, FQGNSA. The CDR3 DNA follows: TGTGCCAGCAGCTTCCGGGACCCAAACACAGATACGCAGTATTTT. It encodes CASSFRDPNTDTQYF.